The text below deals with one T cell receptor beta chain. As yet, its antigen is unknown. The data were obtained in a study of long-term antiretroviral therapy in people with HIV. At the level of the study: Samples from the earliest time points predate the 2015 immediate-ART recommendation by about a decade. General study results and limits: Post-ART, diversity grew, though it stayed under transplant donor control levels. Pre-ART clonal expansions dominated every time point's repertoire.

Germline CDR1 is MDHEN and CDR2 is SYDVKM. Trimming shortened V by 3 bases and J by 2 bases, and 20 bases separated the two germline ends. The CDR3 contains 17 residues. The assay used was immunoSEQ (version v3.0), run at survey level. The study targeted 40,000-50,000 T-cell genomes per sample in sequencing. The table came from immunoSEQ multiplex PCR; TCRdb's copy has only in-frame clones and leaves some out. The table lists 34,000 or so clones, over 70% of them singletons. Sequencing used unsorted PBMCs, obtained 0.6 years after starting antiretroviral therapy. The rearrangement links TRBV28 to TRBJ2-7, with a possible D match to TRBD2 (7 bases). The source is a man in his late teens or twenties with HIV. CDR3 sequence (DNA): TGTGCCAGCAGTTTTAGCCCTCGCGAGGGGGGGCCCTACGAGCAGTACTTC. As protein: CASSFSPREGGPYEQYF.